This paragraph covers one T cell receptor beta chain sequence. This clone was counted once. The antigen it recognizes is unknown. Base qualities were left out, and no much larger clone turns up one base away. TCRbeta CDR3 regions were amplified from genomic DNA by means of the immunoSEQ Assay, a bias-controlled multiplex PCR. Turning to the authors' computational methods: The number of nucleated cells in each sample was estimated by amplification of reference gene primers within the assay. To quantify the absolute abundance of each unique TCRbeta CDR3 rearrangement, sequence reads were collapsed and filtered. For each sample, productive Simpson clonality was calculated as the square root of Simpson's diversity index across productive rearrangements. Here the immuneACCESS table is served through TCRdb, limited to in-frame sequences with V and J called. Missing clones are a known gap in these copies; in checked studies unresolved V genes cover under half, and the rest lacks a known reason. That table gives V, J and clone size, and the DNA gave D and trimming. This sample has roughly 250,000 clones in its table, and approximately 84% of those were observed once. The ten largest clones capture approximately 9% of the sample.

The record originates from a study of blood T cell repertoires in COVID-19 (dated by TCRdb to about 2020). Broadly, across the study: Collaborator samples came from the United States, Italy and Spain and covered acute and convalescent phases of COVID-19. The prospective study material was composed of cDNA or gDNA derived from T cells, B-cell-depleted T cells, or PBMCs. HLA class I and class II types, where available, came from metadata supplied by the sample provider rather than from assay-based typing. Samples were obtained from the ongoing ImmuneRACE study (first 160 participants) and from about 1,300 subjects provided by 6 global collaborators. The sample metadata nearly always contained a de-identified subject ID, COVID-19 status, age in years and sex. Deeply sampled blood TCRbeta repertoires from subjects exposed to, actively infected with, or recovered from COVID-19 were included in the dataset. The repertoires were released in a freely available public database meant as a resource for research on the immune response to SARS-CoV-2.

Beyond this particular receptor, the publication reports: The quantity of clinical and demographic metadata differed by source and by participant and was supplied without curation.

Inclusive of the bounding cysteine and phenylalanine, the CDR3 is 14 residues long. Only CDR3 DNA remains: 42 bases, in frame from the first base. Per the germline V gene, MNHEY is the CDR1 and SVGEGT is the CDR2. V gives up 3 bases and J gives up 6 bases, and the segment between their germline ends measures 12 bases. Whole blood was collected in K2EDTA tubes by collaborating institutions according to the institutions' own protocols. For TCRbeta analysis, collaborators shipped samples in one of three forms: frozen whole blood, isolated PBMCs, or DNA extracted from either of those sample types. The receptor chain draws on TRBV6-2 or TRBV6-3 and TRBJ2-1; matching of 5 bases hints at TRBD1 as the D gene. Sequenced sample: peripheral blood. The source is a human donor in a cohort sampled during active COVID-19. At the DNA level, the sequence is TGTGCCAGCAGTTATCCCGGACAACTCAATGAGCAGTTCTTC. This codes for CASSYPGQLNEQFF.